These 8 T cell receptor beta chains were sequenced from one sample in a study of cytomegalovirus exposure and HLA in healthy donors. TCRdb keeps only in-frame clones here, not all; method: immunoSEQ multiplex PCR. The repertoire includes around 130,000 clones, 85% of them detected once, and roughly 1.9% sits in the top ten. The sample consisted of PBMCs. The receptors shown here come from a woman in her 30s in good health and CMV-seronegative.

The chain recombines TRBV7-2 with TRBJ2-5, with TRBD1 matching 8 bases. The CDR3 is 15 amino acids. The germline gives CDR1 SGHTA, CDR2 FQGNSA. The ends lost 1 base at V and 7 bases at J; junction bases unmatched: 8. CDR3 coding DNA: TGTGCCAGCAGCTTAGGGCAGGGGGCTGGGTGGACCCAGTACTTC. It yields the protein CASSLGQGAGWTQYF. The full variable domain, with the rest looked up from reference TRBV7-2 and TRBJ2-5, is GAGVSQSPSNKVTEKGKDVELRCDPISGHTALYWYRQSLGQGLEFLIYFQGNSAPDKSGLPSDRFSAERTGGSVSTLTIQRTQQEDSAVYLCASSLGQGAGWTQYFGPGTRLLVL.

The table lists this clone with a few counts. The gene calls are TRBV2 and TRBJ1-2; D not certain. CDR3 length: 13 residues. V was pared by 5 bases and J by 1 base, with 8 bases between. Germline V gene lookup returns CDR1 SNHLY and CDR2 FYNNEI. The chain's CDR3 is CASSPPVNYGYTF. CDR3 bases: TGTGCCAGCAGTCCCCCGGTTAACTATGGCTACACCTTC.

This chain links TRBV7-2 with TRBJ1-1, with no clear D. CDR3 length equals 15 residues. Germline V lookup: CDR1 SGHTA, CDR2 FQGNSA. V lost 1 base and J 0 bases, leaving 9 bases between the germline ends. The CDR3 is CASSLVTRLNTEAFF. The CDR3 DNA sequence: TGTGCCAGCAGCTTAGTTACCAGGCTGAACACTGAAGCTTTCTTT.

This chain connects TRBV6-5 to TRBJ1-2; D unclear. The germline CDR1 and CDR2 sequences are MNHEY and SVGAGI. V gave up 5 bases and J gave up 6 bases, with 10 bases separating them. This CDR3 has 12 residues. The CDR3 nucleotides read TGTGCCAGCAGTCCAGGCATGGATGGCTACACCTTC. Protein product: CASSPGMDGYTF.

This chain connects TRBV4-2 to TRBJ2-1, with 12 bases that match TRBD2. Germline V lookup: CDR1 LGHNA, CDR2 YNFKEQ. This CDR3 has 16 residues. V trimming: 3 bases; J trimming: 5 bases; junction bases outside the gene matches: 5. The CDR3 nucleotides are TGTGCCAGCAGCCAGGCCAGGACTAGCGGGGACAATGAGCAGTTCTTC. Its translation: CASSQARTSGDNEQFF.

The chain couples TRBV4-1 to TRBJ2-7, with 8 bases that match TRBD1. Germline CDR1 MGHRA, CDR2 YSYEKL. This CDR3 contains 14 residues. The trim removed 4 bases at V and 5 bases at J, leaving 7 bases unmatched. The CDR3 sequence is CASSRSTGVDEQYF. The CDR3 nucleotides are TGCGCCAGCAGCCGCTCGACAGGGGTCGACGAGCAGTACTTC.

Comment on this clone: Just one base apart from a much larger clone, this may be a read error. Other DNA sequences in the same sample also yield this CDR3. The chain is built from TRBV25-1 and TRBJ1-2; 10 positions match TRBD1. Germline V gene sequence: CDR1 MGHDK, CDR2 SYGVNS. This CDR3 has 15 amino acids. The CDR3 protein is CASSEPGQGISGYTF. The CDR3 region has the DNA TGTGCCAGTAGTGAGCCGGGACAGGGGATTAGTGGCTACACCTTC.

This sequence joins TRBV2 and TRBJ1-3; weak D call: TRBD1 (6 bases). The CDR3 has 15 amino acids. The V gene lost 6 bases and the J gene lost 8 bases, with 20 bases spanning the gap. Germline V CDR1 and CDR2: SNHLY, FYNNEI. The CDR3 sequence is CASRTIQGTVDTIYF. The CDR3 nucleotides are TGTGCCAGCAGAACAATACAGGGAACGGTTGACACCATATATTTT.